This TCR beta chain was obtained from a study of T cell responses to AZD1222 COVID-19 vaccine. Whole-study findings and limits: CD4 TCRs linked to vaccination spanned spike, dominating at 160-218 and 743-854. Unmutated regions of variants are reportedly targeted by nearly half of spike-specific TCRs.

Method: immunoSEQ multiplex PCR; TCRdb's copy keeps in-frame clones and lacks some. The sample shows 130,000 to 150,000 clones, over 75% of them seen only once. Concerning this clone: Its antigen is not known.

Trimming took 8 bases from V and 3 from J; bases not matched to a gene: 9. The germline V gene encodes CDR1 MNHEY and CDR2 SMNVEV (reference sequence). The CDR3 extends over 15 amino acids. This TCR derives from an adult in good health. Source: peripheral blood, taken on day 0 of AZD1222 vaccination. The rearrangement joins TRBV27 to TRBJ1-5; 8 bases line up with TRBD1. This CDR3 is CASGPGQAVNQPQHF. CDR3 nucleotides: TGTGCCAGCGGCCCGGGACAGGCCGTCAATCAGCCCCAGCATTTT.